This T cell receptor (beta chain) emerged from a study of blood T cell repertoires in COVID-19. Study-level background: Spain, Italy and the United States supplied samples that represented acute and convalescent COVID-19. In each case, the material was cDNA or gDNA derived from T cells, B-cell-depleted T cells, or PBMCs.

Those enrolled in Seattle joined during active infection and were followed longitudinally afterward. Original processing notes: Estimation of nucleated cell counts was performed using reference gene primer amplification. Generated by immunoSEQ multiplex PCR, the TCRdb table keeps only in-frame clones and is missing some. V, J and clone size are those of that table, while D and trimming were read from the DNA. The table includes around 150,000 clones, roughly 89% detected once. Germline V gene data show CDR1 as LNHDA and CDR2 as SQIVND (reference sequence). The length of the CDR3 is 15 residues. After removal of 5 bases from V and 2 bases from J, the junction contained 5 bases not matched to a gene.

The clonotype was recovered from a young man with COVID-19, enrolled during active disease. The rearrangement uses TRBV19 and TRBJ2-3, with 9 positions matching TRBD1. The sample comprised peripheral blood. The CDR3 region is CASSPRTGATDTQYF. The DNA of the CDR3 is TGTGCCAGTAGTCCCAGGACAGGGGCCACAGATACGCAGTATTTT.